This T cell receptor (beta chain) was sequenced in a study of T cell repertoires in cytomegalovirus infection. Study details: CMV infection and matching HLA type were both indicated by public TCR beta signatures.

Trimming left V 5 bases short and J 2 bases short, with 13 bases between. This CDR3 is built from 14 residues. The germline gives CDR1 SQVTM, CDR2 ANQGSEA. There are a few counts of this clonotype. Its matching antigen is unknown. TCRdb re-called the reads through MiXCR, storing one row per CDR3 protein. In the table there are approximately 500,000 distinct CDR3 sequences, roughly a third of which are singletons. J is TRBJ2-1 and V is TRBV29-1; TRBD1 might be the D (6 bases). Specimen: cultured PBMCs, collected from culture after CMV antigen stimulation. This sequence was found in a human donor in good health (CMV status not recorded). Some clones in this sample may be carry-over from other donors' samples. The CDR3, as DNA: TGCAGCGTTCAGGGACAACCCCCCTACAATGAGCAGTTCTTC. Translation: CSVQGQPPYNEQFF.